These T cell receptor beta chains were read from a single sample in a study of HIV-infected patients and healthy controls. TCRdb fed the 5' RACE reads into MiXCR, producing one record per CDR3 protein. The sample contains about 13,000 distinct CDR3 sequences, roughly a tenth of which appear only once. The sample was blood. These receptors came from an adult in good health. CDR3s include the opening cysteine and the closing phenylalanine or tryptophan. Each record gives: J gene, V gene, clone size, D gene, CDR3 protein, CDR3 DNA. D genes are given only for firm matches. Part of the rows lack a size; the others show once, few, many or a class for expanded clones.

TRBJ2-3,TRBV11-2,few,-,CASSLAEGTDTQYF,TGTGCCAGCAGCTTGGCGGAGGGGACAGATACGCAGTATTTT
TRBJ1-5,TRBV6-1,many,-,CASSVLGSNQPQHF,TGTGCCAGCAGTGTGCTAGGGAGCAATCAGCCCCAGCATTTT
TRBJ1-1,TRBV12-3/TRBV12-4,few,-,CASSLNPGGTEAFF,TGTGCCAGCAGCCTGAATCCGGGAGGAACTGAAGCTTTCTTT
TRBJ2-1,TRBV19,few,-,CASKGLFYNEQFF,TGTGCCAGTAAAGGACTGTTCTACAATGAGCAGTTCTTC
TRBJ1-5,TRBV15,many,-,CATTDTNQPQHF,TGTGCCACCACCGACACGAATCAGCCCCAGCATTTT
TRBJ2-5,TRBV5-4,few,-,CASGGGAAGNQETQYF,TGTGCCAGCGGGGGGGGGGCAGCGGGAAATCAAGAGACCCAGTACTTC
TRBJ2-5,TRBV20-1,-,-,CSALYPASSKETQYF,TGCAGTGCTCTTTACCCTGCGTCTAGTAAAGAGACCCAGTACTTC
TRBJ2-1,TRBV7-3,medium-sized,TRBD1,CASSLTLGQGAGFDEQFF,TGTGCCAGCAGCTTAACGCTGGGACAGGGGGCTGGATTCGATGAGCAGTTCTTC
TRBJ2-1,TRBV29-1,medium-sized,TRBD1,CSVDRGNEQFF,TGCAGCGTAGACAGGGGAAATGAGCAGTTCTTC
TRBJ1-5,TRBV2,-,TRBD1,CASSERRTGGQPQHF,TGTGCCAGCAGTGAGAGGCGTACAGGGGGTCAGCCCCAGCATTTT
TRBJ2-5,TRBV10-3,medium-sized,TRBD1,CAIKAAGGSQETQYF,TGTGCCATCAAGGCGGCAGGGGGATCGCAAGAGACCCAGTACTTC
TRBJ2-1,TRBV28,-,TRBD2,CASSSLPAGASNEQFF,TGTGCCAGCAGTTCCTTACCAGCGGGAGCCTCCAATGAGCAGTTCTTC
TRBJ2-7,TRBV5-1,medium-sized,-,CASSADRDGGYEQYF,TGCGCCAGCAGCGCGGACCGGGACGGGGGCTACGAGCAGTACTTC
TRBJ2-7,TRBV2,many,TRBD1,CATHRDRGAYEQYF,TGTGCCACCCATAGGGACAGGGGGGCCTACGAGCAGTACTTC
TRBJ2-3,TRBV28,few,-,CASTSDFTDTQYF,TGTGCCAGCACCAGCGATTTCACAGATACGCAGTATTTT
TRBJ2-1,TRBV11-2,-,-,CASSLVGLGNEQFF,TGTGCCAGCAGCTTAGTGGGGCTAGGGAATGAGCAGTTCTTC
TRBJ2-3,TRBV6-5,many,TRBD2,CASSSGSSTDTQYF,TGTGCCAGTTCCAGCGGGAGTAGCACAGATACGCAGTATTTT
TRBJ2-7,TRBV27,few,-,CASSFFTSGLYEQYF,TGTGCCAGCAGTTTCTTTACGTCGGGGCTCTACGAGCAGTACTTC
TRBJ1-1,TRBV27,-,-,CASSLLPEMNTEAFF,TGTGCCAGCAGTCTGCTGCCCGAGATGAACACTGAAGCTTTCTTT
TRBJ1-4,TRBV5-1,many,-,CASSLGSGTAGEKLFF,TGCGCCAGCAGCTTGGGATCCGGGACGGCTGGCGAAAAACTGTTTTTT
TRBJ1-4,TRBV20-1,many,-,CSARGGATNEKLFF,TGCAGTGCTAGGGGGGGTGCAACTAATGAAAAACTGTTTTTT
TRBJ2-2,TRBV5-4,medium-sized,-,CASSLPNTGELFF,TGTGCCAGCAGCTTACCGAACACCGGGGAGCTGTTTTTT
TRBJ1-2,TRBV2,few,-,CASSSDNRDGYTF,TGTGCCAGCAGTTCGGACAACCGGGATGGCTACACCTTC
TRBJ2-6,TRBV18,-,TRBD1,CASSPWDRVTSGANVLTF,TGTGCCAGCTCACCTTGGGACAGGGTAACATCTGGGGCCAACGTCCTGACTTTC
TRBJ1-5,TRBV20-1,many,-,CSARGSEGNQPQHF,TGCAGTGCTAGGGGGTCTGAAGGCAATCAGCCCCAGCATTTT
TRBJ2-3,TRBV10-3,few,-,CAITSDGTDTQYF,TGTGCCATCACCTCCGACGGCACAGATACGCAGTATTTT
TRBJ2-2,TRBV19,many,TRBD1,CASSFDRGLAGELFF,TGTGCCAGTAGCTTCGACAGGGGGCTTGCCGGGGAGCTGTTTTTT
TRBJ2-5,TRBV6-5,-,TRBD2,CASSFRSLAGEETQYF,TGTGCCAGCAGTTTCCGAAGCCTAGCGGGAGAAGAGACCCAGTACTTC
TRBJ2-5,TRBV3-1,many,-,CASSQGQGAETQYF,TGTGCCAGCAGCCAAGGGCAAGGGGCTGAGACCCAGTACTTC
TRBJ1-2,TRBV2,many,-,CASRAIANYGYTF,TGTGCCAGCAGGGCCATTGCTAACTATGGCTACACCTTC
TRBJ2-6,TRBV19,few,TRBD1,CASRQGERVGANVLTF,TGTGCCAGTAGACAGGGGGAAAGGGTTGGGGCCAACGTCCTGACTTTC
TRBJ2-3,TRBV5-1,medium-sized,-,CASSLEDLTDTQYF,TGCGCCAGCAGCTTGGAAGACCTCACAGATACGCAGTATTTT
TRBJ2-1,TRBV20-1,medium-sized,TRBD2,CSAGSGRSSYNEQFF,TGCAGTGCAGGTAGCGGGAGGAGCTCCTACAATGAGCAGTTCTTC
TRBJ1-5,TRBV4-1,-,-,CASSQVNKQPQHF,TGCGCCAGCAGCCAAGTAAATAAACAGCCCCAGCATTTT